These 9 T cell receptor beta chains share one sample of origin, sequenced in a study of blood T cell repertoires in COVID-19. Assay used: immunoSEQ multiplex PCR; TCRdb lists only in-frame clones, some missing. The data show fewer than 300,000 clones, approximately 77% seen once. Input material: peripheral blood. The receptors were sampled from a woman under 30 with acute or convalescent COVID-19.

The chain is built from TRBV28 and TRBJ1-2; D is perhaps TRBD1 (5 bases). The germline V and J ends were trimmed by 4 bases and 14 bases, with 14 bases remaining between them. The CDR3 sequence is 11 residues long. Germline CDR1 MDHEN, CDR2 SYDVKM. CDR3 protein: CASSSNGGCTF. CDR3 bases: TGTGCCAGCAGTTCAAACGGGGGATGTACCTTC.

This chain connects TRBV28 to TRBJ1-1; 10 bases align to TRBD1. The CDR3 covers 15 residues. V dropped 4 bases and J dropped 6; count of bases not matched to a gene: 8. CDR1 and CDR2 from the germline V gene are MDHEN and SYDVKM. CDR3 DNA: TGTGCCAGCAGTTCGTACGGGACAGGGGCTGCTGAAGCTTTCTTT. This gives the protein CASSSYGTGAAEAFF.

J is TRBJ2-1 and V is TRBV5-1; D is uncertain. The CDR3 loop spans 13 amino acids. V lost 2 bases and J 9 bases, leaving 12 bases between the germline ends. The germline gives CDR1 SGHRS, CDR2 YFSETQ. CDR3 nucleotide sequence: TGCGCCAGCAGCTTTGATTACTCGAGTGAGCAGTTCTTC. Its translation: CASSFDYSSEQFF.

This clone has just one count. The V call is TRBV7-8, the J call TRBJ2-1, with 7 bases aligning to TRBD1. The CDR3 runs 15 residues. The germline V gene has CDR1 SGHVS and CDR2 FQNEAQ. The junction had 8 bases not matched to a gene; V was cut back by 5 bases and J by 4 bases. As DNA, the CDR3 is TGTGCCAGCAGCCTACGGGACAGAGTTTACAATGAGCAGTTCTTC. Protein sequence: CASSLRDRVYNEQFF.

The V gene is TRBV9, the J gene TRBJ2-3; the match to TRBD2 covers 16 bases. Germline V gene lookup returns CDR1 SGDLS and CDR2 YYNGEE. The CDR3 sequence is 20 residues long. V shed 3 bases, J shed 0 bases, and the junction held 10 bases outside the gene matches. DNA for the CDR3: TGTGCCAGCAGCGAGGAATCGGGACTAGCGGGAGGGTACAGCACAGATACGCAGTATTTT. Its protein is CASSEESGLAGGYSTDTQYF.

The genes are TRBV5-1 and TRBJ2-1, with D unresolved. CDR1 is SGHRS and CDR2 is YFSETQ in the germline V gene. CDR3 length: 14 amino acids. The ends were cut back, 4 bases at V and 2 bases at J, with 10 bases in the middle. CDR3 loop: CASSPTLPYNEQFF. The DNA of the CDR3 is TGCGCCAGCAGCCCTACTTTACCCTACAATGAGCAGTTCTTC.

This clone was observed a single time. The genes are TRBV19 and TRBJ2-3; no firm D call. V was shortened by 4 bases and J by 6 bases, with 8 bases between the two germline ends. CDR1 LNHDA and CDR2 SQIVND come from the germline V gene (reference sequence). The CDR3 is made up of 12 amino acids. The CDR3 region is CASSTYGDTQYF. DNA for the CDR3: TGTGCCAGTAGTACGTACGGTGATACGCAGTATTTT. The full variable domain, its missing parts supplied by reference TRBV19 and TRBJ2-3, is DGGITQSPKYLFRKEGQNVTLSCEQNLNHDAMYWYRQDPGQGLRLIYYSQIVNDFQKGDIAEGYSVSREKKESFPLTVTSAQKNPTAFYLCASSTYGDTQYFGPGTRLTVL.

The chain employs TRBV12-5 and TRBJ2-1; possible D gene TRBD2, 5 bases. Germline V gene lookup returns CDR1 LGHNT and CDR2 FRNRAP. The CDR3 extends over 16 amino acids. Trimming pared 2 bases from V and 0 bases from J, leaving 11 bases between. The CDR3 sequence is CASGLLVAGSYNEQFF. The CDR3 DNA is TGTGCTAGTGGTTTGCTAGTGGCGGGCTCCTACAATGAGCAGTTCTTC.

The gene calls are TRBV2 and TRBJ2-2, with 11 positions matching TRBD1. V lost 5 bases and J lost 5; bases outside the gene matches: 7. The germline V gene encodes CDR1 SNHLY and CDR2 FYNNEI. This CDR3 has 16 residues. This CDR3 is CASSSRTGGWTGELFF. The CDR3 DNA reads TGTGCCAGCAGTTCCAGGACAGGGGGCTGGACCGGGGAGCTGTTTTTT. The entire variable domain, with the rest obtained from reference TRBV2 and TRBJ2-2, is as follows: EPEVTQTPSHQVTQMGQEVILRCVPISNHLYFYWYRQILGQKVEFLVSFYNNEISEKSEIFDDQFSVERPDGSNFTLKIRSTKLEDSAMYFCASSSRTGGWTGELFFGEGSRLTVL.